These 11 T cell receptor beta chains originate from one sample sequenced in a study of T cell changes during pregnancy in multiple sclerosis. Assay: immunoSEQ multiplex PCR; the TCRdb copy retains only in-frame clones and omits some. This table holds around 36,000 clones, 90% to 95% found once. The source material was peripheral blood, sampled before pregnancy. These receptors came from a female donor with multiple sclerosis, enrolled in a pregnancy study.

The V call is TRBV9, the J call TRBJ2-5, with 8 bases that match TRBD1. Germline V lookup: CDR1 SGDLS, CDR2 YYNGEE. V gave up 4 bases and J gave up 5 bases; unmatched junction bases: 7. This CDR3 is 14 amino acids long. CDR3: CASSPRTGTETQYF. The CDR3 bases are TGTGCCAGCAGCCCCAGGACAGGGACTGAGACCCAGTACTTC. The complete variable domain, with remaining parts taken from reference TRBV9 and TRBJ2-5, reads DSGVTQTPKHLITATGQRVTLRCSPRSGDLSVYWYQQSLDQGLQFLIQYYNGEERAKGNILERFSAQQFPDLHSELNLSSLELGDSALYFCASSPRTGTETQYFGPGTRLLVL.

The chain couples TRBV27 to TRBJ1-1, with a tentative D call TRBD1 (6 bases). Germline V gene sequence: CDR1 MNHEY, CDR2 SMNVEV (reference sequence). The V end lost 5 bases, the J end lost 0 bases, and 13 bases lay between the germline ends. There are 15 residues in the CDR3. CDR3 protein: CASSPRTVMNTEAFF. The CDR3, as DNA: TGTGCCAGCAGTCCTAGGACAGTGATGAACACTGAAGCTTTCTTT.

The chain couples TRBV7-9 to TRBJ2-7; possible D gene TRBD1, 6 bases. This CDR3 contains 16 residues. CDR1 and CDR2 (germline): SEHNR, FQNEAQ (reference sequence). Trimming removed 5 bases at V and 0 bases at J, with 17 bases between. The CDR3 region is CASSPANRAYSYEQYF. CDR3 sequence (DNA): TGTGCCAGCAGCCCAGCTAACAGGGCCTACTCCTACGAGCAGTACTTC.

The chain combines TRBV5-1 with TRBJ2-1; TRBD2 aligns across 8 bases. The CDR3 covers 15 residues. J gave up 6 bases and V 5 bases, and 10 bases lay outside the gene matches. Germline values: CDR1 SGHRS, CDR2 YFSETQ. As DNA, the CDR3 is TGCGCCAGCAGTCCTCTAGCGGGCGGCCTCAATGAGCAGTTCTTC. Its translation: CASSPLAGGLNEQFF.

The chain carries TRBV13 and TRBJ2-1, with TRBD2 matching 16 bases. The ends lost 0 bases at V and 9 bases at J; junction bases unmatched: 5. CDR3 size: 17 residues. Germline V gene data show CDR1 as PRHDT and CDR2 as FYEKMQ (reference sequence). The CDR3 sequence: CASSLGGLAGGPGEQFF. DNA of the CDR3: TGTGCCAGCAGCTTAGGGGGACTAGCGGGAGGGCCTGGTGAGCAGTTCTTC.

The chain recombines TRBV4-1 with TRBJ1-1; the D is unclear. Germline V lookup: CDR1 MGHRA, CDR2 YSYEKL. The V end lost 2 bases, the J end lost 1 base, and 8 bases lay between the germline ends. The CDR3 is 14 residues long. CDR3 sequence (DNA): TGCGCCAGCAGCCAACGGTCCCAGAACACTGAAGCTTTCTTT. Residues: CASSQRSQNTEAFF.

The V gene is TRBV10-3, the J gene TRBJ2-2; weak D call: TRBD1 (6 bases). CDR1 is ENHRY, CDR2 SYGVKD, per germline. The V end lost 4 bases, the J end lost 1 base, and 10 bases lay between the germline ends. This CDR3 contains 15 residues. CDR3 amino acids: CAISGPGQNTGELFF. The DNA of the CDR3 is TGTGCCATCAGTGGTCCGGGACAGAACACCGGGGAGCTGTTTTTT.

The CDR3 coding sequence is TGCGCCAGCAGCTTGCAGGGGATGAACACTGAAGCTTTCTTT. Its protein product is CASSLQGMNTEAFF. V usage is TRBV5-1 and J usage is TRBJ1-1; D perhaps matches TRBD1 (6 bases). There are 14 residues in the CDR3. From germline, CDR1 is SGHRS and CDR2 YFSETQ. Trimming pared 1 base from V and 0 bases from J, leaving 7 bases between.

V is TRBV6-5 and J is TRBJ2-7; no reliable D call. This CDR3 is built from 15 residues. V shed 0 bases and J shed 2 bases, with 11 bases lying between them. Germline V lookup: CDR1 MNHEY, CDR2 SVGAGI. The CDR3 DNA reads TGTGCCAGCAGTTACTCGGGTAGCCTTCCCTACGAGCAGTACTTC. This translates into CASSYSGSLPYEQYF.

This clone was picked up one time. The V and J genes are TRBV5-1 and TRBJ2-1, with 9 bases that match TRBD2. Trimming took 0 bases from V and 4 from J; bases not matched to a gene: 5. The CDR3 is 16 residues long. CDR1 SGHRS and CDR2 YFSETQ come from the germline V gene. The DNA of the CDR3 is TGCGCCAGCAGCTTGGTGCTAGCGGGAAATTACAATGAGCAGTTCTTC. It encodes CASSLVLAGNYNEQFF.

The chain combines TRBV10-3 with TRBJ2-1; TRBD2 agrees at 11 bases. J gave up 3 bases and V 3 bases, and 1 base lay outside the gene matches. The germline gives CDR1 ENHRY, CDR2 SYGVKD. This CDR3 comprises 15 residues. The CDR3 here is CAISEGTSGYNEQFF. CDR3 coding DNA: TGTGCCATCAGTGAAGGGACTAGCGGCTACAATGAGCAGTTCTTC.